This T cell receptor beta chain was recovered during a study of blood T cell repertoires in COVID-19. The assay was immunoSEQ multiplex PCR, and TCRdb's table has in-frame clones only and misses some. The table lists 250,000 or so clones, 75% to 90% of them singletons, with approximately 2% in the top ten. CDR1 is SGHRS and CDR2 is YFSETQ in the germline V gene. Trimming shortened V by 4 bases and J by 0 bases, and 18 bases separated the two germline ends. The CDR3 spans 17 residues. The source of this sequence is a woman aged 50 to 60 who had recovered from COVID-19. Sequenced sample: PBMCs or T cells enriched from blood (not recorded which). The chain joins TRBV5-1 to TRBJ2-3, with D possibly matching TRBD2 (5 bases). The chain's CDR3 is CASSPHSGLSSTDTQYF. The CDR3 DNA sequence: TGCGCCAGCAGCCCCCATTCCGGACTCTCTAGCACAGATACGCAGTATTTT. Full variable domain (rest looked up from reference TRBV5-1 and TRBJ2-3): KAGVTQTPRYLIKTRGQQVTLSCSPISGHRSVSWYQQTPGQGLQFLFEYFSETQRNKGNFPGRFSGRQFSNSRSEMNVSTLELGDSALYLCASSPHSGLSSTDTQYFGPGTRLTVL.